This T cell receptor beta chain was found in a study of shared clonotypes between healthy human individuals. Data came from immunoSEQ multiplex PCR; TCRdb stores just in-frame clones and leaves some out. The sample yields about 480,000 clones, about three quarters seen once. V lost 7 bases to trimming and J lost 4 bases, with 13 bases between them. This CDR3 region has 14 residues. The germline gives CDR1 SGHVS, CDR2 FNYEAQ. This chain connects TRBV7-6 to TRBJ1-4; a possible D gene is TRBD1 (6 bases). This receptor was obtained from a woman in her thirties or forties in good health. Some clones in this sample may be carry-over from other donors' samples. Input material: PBMCs. The CDR3 region has the DNA TGTGCCAGCACCTTGGGGGCCGGTAATGAAAAACTGTTTTTT. It yields the protein CASTLGAGNEKLFF.